Presented here are 23 T cell receptor beta chains from one specimen sequenced in a study of human T cells and chemical hapten exposure. Time point defined: healthy volunteer bleed at 2 weeks. Extraction yielded total RNA from whole blood (unfractionated). MiXCR, applied by TCRdb to the RACE reads, yields one record per CDR3 protein. The sample includes about 93,000 distinct CDR3 sequences, about 8.6% of them seen just once. Sequencing was performed on whole blood. Receptors were obtained from a female donor in good health. Some clones in this sample may be carry-over from other donors' samples.

DNA for the CDR3: TGTGCCAGCAGCTTTTCTTCCGACCATCTCCTCGAGCAGTACTTC. This codes for CASSFSSDHLLEQYF. This chain joins TRBV7-2 and TRBJ2-7; D uncertain. The length of the CDR3 is 15 residues. Trimming removed 3 bases from V and 6 bases from J, with 18 bases in between. Germline-derived CDR1 and CDR2 are SGHTA and FQGNSA.

This chain joins TRBV6-5 and TRBJ2-1; TRBD2 aligns across 7 bases. Germline CDR1 and CDR2: MNHEY and SVGAGI. The CDR3 runs to 14 residues. The J segment lost 2 bases and the V segment lost 2 bases, leaving 0 bases of the junction unmatched. DNA for the CDR3: TGTGCCAGCAGTTACAGCGGGGCCTACAATGAGCAGTTCTTC. Protein sequence: CASSYSGAYNEQFF.

This clonotype was seen just once. The rearrangement uses TRBV9 and TRBJ2-1, with D unclear. The CDR3 is made up of 11 amino acids. Trimming took 0 bases from V and 8 from J, leaving 3 bases between them. The germline V gene has CDR1 SGDLS and CDR2 YYNGEE. The DNA of the CDR3 is TGTGCCAGCAGCGTAGGTGATGAGCAGTTCTTC. It is translated as CASSVGDEQFF.

The CDR3, as DNA: TGCAGTGCTAGAGATGTGATCGGGCAGTCCAGTAATGAGCAGTTCTTC. Encoded protein: CSARDVIGQSSNEQFF. The rearrangement links TRBV20-1 to TRBJ2-1; D is unresolved. CDR3 length: 16 residues. V was pared by 0 bases and J by 7 bases, with 19 bases between. The germline CDR1 and CDR2 sequences are DFQATT and SNEGSKA (reference sequence).

This sequence joins TRBV7-9 and TRBJ1-1; the D is unclear. This CDR3 region has 13 residues. Trimming cost V 6 bases and J 2 bases, with 10 bases left between them. The germline gives CDR1 SEHNR, CDR2 FQNEAQ (reference sequence). In DNA form, the CDR3 reads TGTGCCAGCAGACCCGACACCAACACTGAAGCTTTCTTT. Its translation is CASRPDTNTEAFF.

This clonotype was detected only a few times. This chain uses TRBV28 with TRBJ1-6; tentative D call: TRBD1 (5 bases). Per germline, CDR1 MDHEN and CDR2 SYDVKM. The CDR3 contains 14 residues. V lost 7 bases and J lost 6, with 13 bases in between. CDR3 protein: CASKYQGSNSPLHF. The DNA for the CDR3 is TGTGCCAGCAAATATCAGGGTAGTAATTCACCCCTCCACTTT.

This clonotype was seen ten or more times. This chain joins TRBV29-1 and TRBJ1-6; D may be TRBD1 (6 bases). V gave up 1 base and J gave up 8 bases, with 15 bases separating them. CDR1 and CDR2 (germline): SQVTM, ANQGSEA. CDR3 length: 15 residues. The CDR3 loop reads CSVEVRGTSDSPLHF. As DNA, the CDR3 is TGCAGCGTTGAAGTTCGGGGGACATCGGATTCACCCCTCCACTTT.

This chain uses TRBV9 with TRBJ1-1, with 8 bases identical to TRBD1. Germline V gene data show CDR1 as SGDLS and CDR2 as YYNGEE. This CDR3 has 15 residues. After removal of 4 bases from V and 4 bases from J, the junction contained 9 bases not matched to a gene. CDR3 nucleotide sequence: TGTGCCAGCAGCCCTAGGACAGGGAGCTTCACTGAAGCTTTCTTT. This translates into CASSPRTGSFTEAFF.

This clonotype was found many times. The V and J genes are TRBV5-6 and TRBJ2-1, with D possibly TRBD2 on 6 matching bases. CDR3 length equals 13 residues. CDR1 is SGHDT, CDR2 YYEEEE, per germline. The ends were cut back, 0 bases at V and 7 bases at J, with 8 bases in the middle. The CDR3 region is CASSLGLGNEQFF. As DNA, the CDR3 is TGTGCCAGCAGCTTGGGACTAGGGAATGAGCAGTTCTTC.

The V call is TRBV19, the J call TRBJ2-7; D uncertain. CDR3 length: 13 amino acids. Germline V lookup: CDR1 LNHDA, CDR2 SQIVND (reference sequence). Trimming left V 1 base short and J 4 bases short, with 8 bases between. The CDR3 sequence: CASSIAYAYEQYF. The CDR3 nucleotides are TGTGCCAGTAGTATAGCGTACGCTTACGAGCAGTACTTC.

This clonotype is a singleton in its sample. The chain has TRBV6-1 and TRBJ2-7, with D perhaps matching TRBD2 (6 bases). Trimming took off 8 bases at V and 0 bases at J, with 17 bases between the two ends. Germline lookup yields CDR1 MNHNS and CDR2 SASEGT. This CDR3 is 15 amino acids long. CDR3 protein: CASGDRGASSYEQYF. In nucleotides, the CDR3 is TGTGCCAGCGGGGACCGCGGGGCTTCCTCCTACGAGCAGTACTTC.

This chain uses TRBV7-8 with TRBJ2-2, with 7 bases lining up with TRBD2. CDR1 is SGHVS and CDR2 is FQNEAQ in the germline V gene. The CDR3 totals 16 residues. V shed 1 base, J shed 0 bases, and the junction held 2 bases outside the gene matches. The CDR3 spells CASSLVGRSNTGELFF. CDR3 sequence (DNA): TGTGCCAGCAGCTTAGTCGGGAGGTCGAACACCGGGGAGCTGTTTTTT.

This clonotype turned up a few times. The chain carries TRBV12-3 or TRBV12-4 and TRBJ1-1; D may be TRBD1 (5 bases). V was pared by 1 base and J by 3 bases, with 9 bases between. The CDR3 is 14 residues long. CDR3 bases: TGTGCCAGCAGTTTAGGCAGGGAGGACACTGAAGCTTTCTTT. Amino acids: CASSLGREDTEAFF.

This clonotype has more than one count but fewer than ten. V gene TRBV3-1 combines with J gene TRBJ2-5; weak D call: TRBD2 (6 bases). The CDR3 is 16 residues long. Per the germline V gene, CDR1 is LGHDT and CDR2 is YNNKEL (reference sequence). Deletions cut 0 bases from V and 5 bases from J, with 16 bases between. The CDR3 loop reads CASSQDASEGHETQYF. In nucleotides, the CDR3 is TGTGCCAGCAGCCAAGATGCTAGCGAGGGGCACGAGACCCAGTACTTC.

V and J are TRBV9 and TRBJ2-3; 11 bases match TRBD2. The V segment lost 2 bases and the J segment 5 bases; nucleotides outside the gene matches: 7. The CDR3 is 16 residues long. Germline V gene data show CDR1 as SGDLS and CDR2 as YYNGEE. CDR3 loop: CASSVSLAGGVDTQYF. The CDR3 DNA reads as TGTGCCAGCAGCGTCTCCCTAGCGGGAGGAGTAGATACGCAGTATTTT.

This clonotype was seen a handful of times. The chain is built from TRBV5-1 and TRBJ2-3, with D perhaps matching TRBD1 (6 bases). This CDR3 comprises 16 residues. Trimming pared 0 bases from V and 0 bases from J, leaving 11 bases between. Germline CDR1 SGHRS, CDR2 YFSETQ. CDR3 in amino acids: CASSLAGTTSTDTQYF. The CDR3 DNA is TGCGCCAGCAGCTTGGCCGGGACAACTAGCACAGATACGCAGTATTTT. Filled out from reference TRBV5-1 and TRBJ2-3, the complete variable domain reads KAGVTQTPRYLIKTRGQQVTLSCSPISGHRSVSWYQQTPGQGLQFLFEYFSETQRNKGNFPGRFSGRQFSNSRSEMNVSTLELGDSALYLCASSLAGTTSTDTQYFGPGTRLTVL.

This clonotype was recorded many times. No conserved phenylalanine or tryptophan is present at the end of the CDR3, so a read error is the likely explanation. Because the CDR3's place on the DNA is in doubt, the DNA is left out and the CDR3 is given as listed by TCRdb. V is TRBV20-1 and J is TRBJ2-1; the DNA was not used to check the table's D call, TRBD2. CDR1 and CDR2 (germline): DFQATT, SNEGSKA (reference sequence). 13 amino acids form the CDR3, both terminal residues included. The CDR3 here is CSARNVGLAGGAY.

This chain connects TRBV3-1 to TRBJ2-1, with TRBD2 matching 11 bases. The V and J ends lost 5 bases and 7 bases, in that order; junction bases with no gene match: 10. The germline V gene has CDR1 LGHDT and CDR2 YNNKEL (reference sequence). CDR3 length: 16 amino acids. CDR3 amino acids: CASSFPTSGKVNEQFF. CDR3 bases: TGTGCCAGCAGCTTCCCGACTAGCGGGAAGGTGAATGAGCAGTTCTTC.

This clonotype was detected many times. The V call is TRBV6-4, the J call TRBJ1-5; TRBD1 matches 10 bases. Germline V CDR1 and CDR2: MRHNA, SNTAGT. V lost 8 bases, J lost 1 base, and 17 bases stayed unmatched. The CDR3 sequence is 19 residues long. The CDR3 protein is CASGMTGGDGVRSNQPQHF. CDR3 DNA: TGTGCCAGCGGAATGACAGGGGGCGACGGCGTACGAAGCAATCAGCCCCAGCATTTT.

V gene TRBV28 combines with J gene TRBJ2-7; possible D gene TRBD2, 6 bases. Germline CDR1 and CDR2: MDHEN and SYDVKM. CDR3 length: 15 amino acids. Trimming took off 1 base at V and 3 bases at J, with 13 bases between the two ends. CDR3 sequence: CASSLFGTGHYEQYF. CDR3 nucleotides: TGTGCCAGCAGTTTATTCGGGACTGGTCACTACGAGCAGTACTTC.

This clonotype was counted at least ten times. The chain is built from TRBV28 and TRBJ2-5; 9 nucleotides agree with TRBD1. This CDR3 has 13 amino acids. Trimming removed 6 bases from V and 3 bases from J; junction bases left unmatched: 2. The germline V gene has CDR1 MDHEN and CDR2 SYDVKM. CDR3 loop: CASSRDREETQYF. In DNA, the CDR3 is TGTGCCAGCAGCAGGGACAGGGAAGAGACCCAGTACTTC. Full variable domain (remainder filled in from reference TRBV28 and TRBJ2-5): DVKVTQSSRYLVKRTGEKVFLECVQDMDHENMFWYRQDPGLGLRLIYFSYDVKMKEKGDIPEGYSVSREKKERFSLILESASTNQTSMYLCASSRDREETQYFGPGTRLLVL.

The chain joins TRBV20-1 to TRBJ1-4; a weak D match, TRBD1 (6 bases). In germline, CDR1 is DFQATT, CDR2 SNEGSKA (reference sequence). CDR3 length equals 14 residues. V lost 5 bases and J lost 4, with 14 bases in between. The CDR3: CSAEHREINEKLFF. The CDR3 bases are TGCAGTGCTGAACACAGGGAAATTAATGAAAAACTGTTTTTT.

This clonotype has just a few counts. The rearrangement joins TRBV6-2 or TRBV6-3 to TRBJ1-5; a weak D match, TRBD1 (6 bases). Germline CDR1 MNHEY, CDR2 SVGEGT. Trimming shortened V by 4 bases and J by 5 bases, and 21 bases separated the two germline ends. CDR3 size: 17 residues. CDR3 sequence (DNA): TGTGCCAGCAGTTTGGCCGTCCAAGGGGGGCTCCATCAGCCCCAGCATTTT. It yields the protein CASSLAVQGGLHQPQHF.